The 5 T cell receptor beta chains below were found in one sample sequenced in a study of OX40 agonist ivuxolimab in advanced cancers. The method was the immunoSEQ multiplex PCR assay. TCRdb stores this immuneACCESS table with in-frame sequences only. Part of the clones is absent; in the studies checked, under half of the shortfall reflects unresolved V genes, and no reason is known for the rest. This sample lists approximately 100,000 clones; 90% were detected once. Approximately 0.3% of the sample lies in the top ten. Material: CD4+ or CD8+ T cells sorted from blood, obtained in a trial of the OX40 agonist ivuxolimab. The receptors stem from an adult with an advanced solid tumor such as melanoma, head and neck, liver or kidney cancer.

The V and J genes are TRBV7-9 and TRBJ2-5, with TRBD2 matching 14 bases. Losses at the gene ends were 5 bases for V and 4 bases for J; bases not matched to a gene: 9. CDR3 length equals 17 residues. The germline V gene has CDR1 SEHNR and CDR2 FQNEAQ (reference sequence). CDR3 protein: CASSSPGTSGSSETQYF. CDR3 coding DNA: TGTGCCAGCAGCAGCCCCGGGACTAGCGGGAGTTCAGAGACCCAGTACTTC.

CDR3 sequence reads: CASSLKGQPKETQYF. CDR3 in DNA: TGCGCCAGCAGCTTGAAGGGACAGCCTAAAGAGACCCAGTACTTC. The rearrangement joins TRBV5-1 to TRBJ2-5, with TRBD1 identical over 7 bases. Trimming removed 1 base from V and 3 bases from J; junction bases left unmatched: 6. In germline, CDR1 is SGHRS, CDR2 YFSETQ. The CDR3 has 15 amino acids. Full variable domain (remainder filled in from reference TRBV5-1 and TRBJ2-5): KAGVTQTPRYLIKTRGQQVTLSCSPISGHRSVSWYQQTPGQGLQFLFEYFSETQRNKGNFPGRFSGRQFSNSRSEMNVSTLELGDSALYLCASSLKGQPKETQYFGPGTRLLVL.

V usage is TRBV29-1 and J usage is TRBJ2-7; TRBD2 aligns across 9 bases. Germline loops: CDR1 SQVTM, CDR2 ANQGSEA. The CDR3 covers 13 residues. V shed 8 bases and J 2 bases; nucleotides not matched to a gene: 7. CDR3 protein: CSTTSGSPYEQYF. CDR3 nucleotides: TGCAGCACCACTAGCGGGTCCCCCTACGAGCAGTACTTC.

V is TRBV6-6 and J is TRBJ2-5; 9 bases agree with TRBD2. The ends lost 2 bases at V and 6 bases at J; junction bases unmatched: 10. The germline V gene has CDR1 MNHNY and CDR2 SVGAGI (reference sequence). The CDR3 contains 16 residues. This CDR3 reads CASSYERLAVEKTQYF. CDR3 nucleotide sequence: TGTGCCAGCAGTTACGAGCGACTAGCGGTAGAGAAGACCCAGTACTTC.

The genes are TRBV4-2 and TRBJ2-1; 10 positions match TRBD2. The CDR3 contains 14 residues. The V gene end was trimmed by 1 base and the J gene end by 15 bases; junction bases not matched to a gene: 9. Per germline, CDR1 LGHNA and CDR2 YNFKEQ. The CDR3 DNA sequence: TGTGCCAGCAGCCAAGTAGGAGCGGGAGGGGACCTGTTCTTC. This gives the protein CASSQVGAGGDLFF.